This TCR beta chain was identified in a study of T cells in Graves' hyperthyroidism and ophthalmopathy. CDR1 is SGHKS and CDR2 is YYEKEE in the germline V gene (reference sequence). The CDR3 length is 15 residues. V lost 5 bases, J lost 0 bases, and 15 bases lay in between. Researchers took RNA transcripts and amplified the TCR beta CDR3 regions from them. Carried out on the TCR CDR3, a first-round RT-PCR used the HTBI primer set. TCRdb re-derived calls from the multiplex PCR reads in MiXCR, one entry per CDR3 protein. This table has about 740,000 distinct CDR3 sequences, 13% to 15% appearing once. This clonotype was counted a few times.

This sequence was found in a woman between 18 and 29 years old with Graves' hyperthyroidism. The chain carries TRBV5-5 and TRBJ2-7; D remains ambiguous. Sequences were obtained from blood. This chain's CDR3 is CASRLSRVPSYEQYF. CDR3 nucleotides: TGTGCCAGCAGACTTAGCCGGGTCCCCTCCTACGAGCAGTACTTC.